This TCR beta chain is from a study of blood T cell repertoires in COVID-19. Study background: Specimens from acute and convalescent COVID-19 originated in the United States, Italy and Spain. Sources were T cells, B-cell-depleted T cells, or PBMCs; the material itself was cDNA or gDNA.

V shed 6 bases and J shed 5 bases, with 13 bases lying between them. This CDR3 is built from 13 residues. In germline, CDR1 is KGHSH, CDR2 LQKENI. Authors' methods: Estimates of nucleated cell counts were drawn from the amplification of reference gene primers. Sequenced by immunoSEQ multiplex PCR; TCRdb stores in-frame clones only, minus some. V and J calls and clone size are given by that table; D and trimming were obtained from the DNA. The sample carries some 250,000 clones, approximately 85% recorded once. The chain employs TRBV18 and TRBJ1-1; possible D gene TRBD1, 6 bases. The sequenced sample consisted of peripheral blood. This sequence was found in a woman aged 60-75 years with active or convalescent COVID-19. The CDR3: CASSTSGETEAFF. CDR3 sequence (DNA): TGTGCCAGCTCGACCTCAGGGGAAACTGAAGCTTTCTTT.